These 11 T cell receptor beta chains were all obtained from the same sample, sequenced in a study of blood T cells in healthy people across ages. Combining a sample-barcoded 5' primer with a J-beta primer mix, a second PCR ran for about 6 to 12 cycles. TCRdb re-derived calls from the 5' RACE reads in MiXCR, one entry per CDR3 protein. The table has over 1,300,000 distinct CDR3 sequences, around 55% seen once; the top ten hold under 8.5%. What was sequenced was blood. All receptors come from a man between 18 and 29 years old in good health.

The V gene is TRBV7-2, the J gene TRBJ1-5; TRBD1 might be the D (6 bases). The CDR3 spans 16 residues. Germline V gene lookup returns CDR1 SGHTA and CDR2 FQGNSA. The V end lost 1 base, the J end lost 2 bases, and 12 bases lay between the germline ends. CDR3 sequence reads: CASSLEQGFGNQPQHF. CDR3 DNA sequence: TGTGCCAGCAGCTTAGAACAGGGCTTTGGCAATCAGCCCCAGCATTTT.

This clonotype was found a few times. This rearrangement joins TRBV12-3 or TRBV12-4 to TRBJ2-6; the D gene is possibly TRBD1 (7 bases). V was pared by 3 bases and J by 11 bases, with 14 bases between. This CDR3 spans 14 amino acids. In DNA, the CDR3 is TGTGCCAGCAGTTTCTACAGGGGAGGCGACGTCCTGACTTTC. It codes for CASSFYRGGDVLTF.

The chain links TRBV4-2 to TRBJ2-3; D is unresolved. The CDR3 is 17 residues long. Germline V gene data show CDR1 as LGHNA and CDR2 as YNFKEQ. Trimming stripped 0 bases from V and 2 bases from J, with 15 bases between. CDR3 nucleotides: TGTGCCAGCAGCCAAGATCTTTCAAGTGCGGACACAGATACGCAGTATTTT. Protein: CASSQDLSSADTDTQYF.

This chain links TRBV7-9 with TRBJ2-5, with 7 bases identical to TRBD2. CDR3 length: 14 residues. Germline values: CDR1 SEHNR, CDR2 FQNEAQ (reference sequence). J lost 11 bases, V lost 0 bases, and 9 bases had no gene match. Here the CDR3 DNA reads TGTGCCAGCAGCTTAGCGGGAGGGCCAAGGGAGCAGTACTTC. It is translated as CASSLAGGPREQYF.

The CDR3 spells CASSLAGQRLYF. The CDR3, as DNA: TGTGCCAGCAGCTTGGCGGGACAGCGCTTGTATTTT. The chain is built from TRBV7-9 and TRBJ2-3; a possible D gene is TRBD1 (7 bases). The CDR3 spans 12 residues. V was pared by 3 bases and J by 14 bases, with 15 bases between. Germline CDR1 is SEHNR and CDR2 is FQNEAQ (reference sequence).

The gene calls are TRBV12-3 or TRBV12-4 and TRBJ2-7; 8 nucleotides line up with TRBD2. The end of the DNA aligns better with TRBJ2-5, so the J call may be wrong. The CDR3 is made up of 14 amino acids. The CDR3 here is CASSFSSGSETQYF. The CDR3 DNA sequence: TGTGCCAGCAGTTTTTCAAGCGGGAGCGAGACCCAGTACTTC.

This chain uses TRBV25-1 with TRBJ2-3, with D possibly TRBD1 on 6 matching bases. Trimming removed 4 bases at V and 6 bases at J, with 11 bases between. CDR3 length: 13 residues. Germline V gene lookup returns CDR1 MGHDK and CDR2 SYGVNS. This CDR3 reads CASSALRGDTQYF. In DNA, the CDR3 is TGTGCCAGCAGTGCCCTCAGGGGTGATACGCAGTATTTT.

This rearrangement joins TRBV5-1 to TRBJ2-1, with 8 bases aligning to TRBD2. The V gene end was trimmed by 3 bases and the J gene end by 3 bases; junction bases not matched to a gene: 14. The CDR3 length is 18 residues. Germline V CDR1 and CDR2: SGHRS, YFSETQ. The CDR3 reads CASSSGLEAGAYYNEQFF. CDR3 nucleotides: TGCGCCAGCAGCTCGGGCTTAGAAGCGGGAGCCTACTACAATGAGCAGTTCTTC.

A few counts support this clonotype. This CDR3 is CSVEAPDLNEQFF. CDR3 DNA sequence: TGCAGCGTTGAAGCCCCGGATTTGAATGAGCAGTTCTTC. V and J are TRBV29-1 and TRBJ2-1; D ambiguous. Germline CDR1 and CDR2: SQVTM and ANQGSEA. The CDR3 has 13 residues. Trimming took off 1 base at V and 7 bases at J, with 11 bases between the two ends.

Regarding this clonotype: A read error may be the cause here, since a much bigger clone is one base away. V and J are TRBV20-1 and TRBJ2-5; 11 bases line up with TRBD1. The CDR3 consists of 16 residues. Germline lookup yields CDR1 DFQATT and CDR2 SNEGSKA (reference sequence). This chain's CDR3 is CSAGDRGQGARETQYF. CDR3 bases: TGCAGTGCTGGAGATCGCGGACAGGGGGCCCGGGAGACCCAGTACTTC.

A few counts support this clonotype. The V gene is TRBV25-1, the J gene TRBJ1-2, with TRBD1 matching 8 bases. The CDR3 is made up of 13 amino acids. From germline, CDR1 is MGHDK and CDR2 SYGVNS. After removal of 6 bases from V and 3 bases from J, the junction contained 3 bases not matched to a gene. CDR3 nucleotides: TGTGCCAGCAGAATGACAGGGGACTATGGCTACACCTTC. This sequence encodes CASRMTGDYGYTF.